These 10 T cell receptor beta chains share one sample of origin, sequenced in a study of cytomegalovirus exposure and HLA in healthy donors. With 60 Vbeta and 13 Jbeta primers, the PCR was carried out. TCRdb keeps only in-frame clones here, not all; method: immunoSEQ multiplex PCR. The sample shows more than 120,000 clones, 70% to 85% of them seen only once. Specimen: PBMCs. All receptors derive from a male donor in good health and CMV-seronegative.

This clone showed up just once. The V gene is TRBV30, the J gene TRBJ2-3; 16 bases fit TRBD2. Trimming took 2 bases from V and 4 from J; bases not matched to a gene: 9. The V gene's germline CDR1 is GTSNPN and CDR2 SVGIG (reference sequence). The CDR3 has 18 amino acids. Here the CDR3 reads CAWSRGTSGRAVPDTQYF. CDR3 coding DNA: TGTGCCTGGAGTCGCGGGACTAGCGGGAGGGCCGTACCAGATACGCAGTATTTT.

The rearrangement joins TRBV27 to TRBJ1-5, with D possibly being TRBD1 (5 bases). This CDR3 is built from 15 residues. V lost 6 bases and J lost 5, with 17 bases in between. CDR1 is MNHEY, CDR2 SMNVEV, per germline (reference sequence). The CDR3 region has the DNA TGTGCCAGCAGACCAGGGTCCTCCCATCATCAGCCCCAGCATTTT. Encoded protein: CASRPGSSHHQPQHF.

The chain links TRBV7-3 to TRBJ2-3; D gene unclear. The CDR3 is 13 amino acids. Germline lookup yields CDR1 SGHTA and CDR2 FQGTGA. Trimming stripped 3 bases from V and 0 bases from J, with 4 bases between. The CDR3 reads CASSFLSTDTQYF. CDR3 in DNA: TGTGCCAGCAGCTTCCTGAGCACAGATACGCAGTATTTT.

V and J are TRBV5-4 and TRBJ2-5; 14 positions agree with TRBD2. Trimming removed 4 bases from V and 5 bases from J; junction bases left unmatched: 7. This CDR3 region has 16 residues. Germline-derived CDR1 and CDR2 are SGHNT and YYREEE (reference sequence). The CDR3 region has the DNA TGTGCCAGCAGCAAAGGACTAGCGGGAGGATTGGAGACCCAGTACTTC. Translated, it gives CASSKGLAGGLETQYF. Using reference TRBV5-4 and TRBJ2-5 for the parts outside the CDR3, the full variable domain is ETGVTQSPTHLIKTRGQQVTLRCSSQSGHNTVSWYQQALGQGPQFIFQYYREEENGRGNFPPRFSGLQFPNYSSELNVNALELDDSALYLCASSKGLAGGLETQYFGPGTRLLVL.

This sequence joins TRBV7-9 and TRBJ1-3; 7 nucleotides match TRBD1. V trimming: 4 bases; J trimming: 7 bases; junction bases outside the gene matches: 7. The CDR3 has 14 amino acids. Germline V gene sequence: CDR1 SEHNR, CDR2 FQNEAQ (reference sequence). CDR3 loop: CASSSATGRNTIYF. In DNA form, the CDR3 reads TGTGCCAGCAGCTCAGCGACAGGGAGGAACACCATATATTTT. The full variable domain, with the rest looked up from reference TRBV7-9 and TRBJ1-3, is DTGVSQNPRHKITKRGQNVTFRCDPISEHNRLYWYRQTLGQGPEFLTYFQNEAQLEKSRLLSDRFSAERPKGSFSTLEIQRTEQGDSAMYLCASSSATGRNTIYFGEGSWLTVV.

The rearrangement joins TRBV11-2 to TRBJ2-1, with 11 bases that match TRBD2. The CDR3 sequence is 12 residues long. After removal of 7 bases from V and 10 bases from J, the junction contained 3 bases not matched to a gene. CDR1 SGHAT and CDR2 FQNNGV come from the germline V gene. In DNA form, the CDR3 reads TGTGCCAGCAAACTAGCGGGAGACGAGCAGTTCTTC. Residues: CASKLAGDEQFF.

The rearrangement links TRBV2 to TRBJ2-7; D is unclear. Germline V lookup: CDR1 SNHLY, CDR2 FYNNEI. This CDR3 has 13 residues. V was clipped by 11 bases and J by 3 bases, with 17 bases between them. CDR3 sequence reads: CACSAEAVYEQYF. The CDR3 DNA reads as TGTGCCTGTTCGGCAGAGGCCGTCTACGAGCAGTACTTC.

This clone appeared a few times. The V and J genes are TRBV7-6 and TRBJ1-5; no definite D call. The length of the CDR3 is 19 residues. The germline gives CDR1 SGHVS, CDR2 FNYEAQ. V dropped 5 bases and J dropped 5 bases, with 28 bases sitting between them. Here the CDR3 reads CASSPRERARWNWYQPQHF. The CDR3 region has the DNA TGTGCCAGCAGCCCGAGGGAAAGGGCGAGGTGGAATTGGTATCAGCCCCAGCATTTT.

CDR3 in DNA: TGTGCCAGCAGTTGGGGGGAGGGGGTTCAGCCCCAGCATTTT. Its translation: CASSWGEGVQPQHF. The chain recombines TRBV27 with TRBJ1-5, with D perhaps matching TRBD1 (6 bases). Germline CDR1 MNHEY, CDR2 SMNVEV (reference sequence). The CDR3 has 14 amino acids. V shed 4 bases and J shed 6 bases, with 13 bases lying between them.

The J gene is TRBJ2-3, the V gene TRBV5-6; 11 bases align to TRBD1. V was clipped by 0 bases and J by 4 bases; unmatched bases: 7. Germline V lookup: CDR1 SGHDT, CDR2 YYEEEE. The CDR3 consists of 17 residues. CDR3: CASSLGPGQGEADTQYF. The CDR3, as DNA: TGTGCCAGCAGCTTGGGGCCGGGACAGGGGGAGGCAGATACGCAGTATTTT.